These T cell receptor beta chains were read from a single sample in a study of response to subunit inactivated influenza vaccine. TCRdb reprocessed the RT-PCR reads with MiXCR, giving one entry per CDR3 protein. The repertoire includes roughly 670,000 distinct CDR3 sequences, around 13% of them detected once, and 6.5% to 8% sits in the top ten. The material was PBMCs from blood, obtained around two weeks before vaccination. Receptors originate from a man in his fifties who received an inactivated influenza vaccine. The CDR3 runs from the conserved cysteine through the conserved F or W. D genes are given only for firm matches. Size is stated for part of the rows, as once, few or many counts, or as a class when the clone is expanded.

.	TRBV20-1	TRBJ1-5	.	TGCAGTGCTAGACAATTAAACGGTGATCAGCCCCAGCATTTT	CSARQLNGDQPQHF
.	TRBV10-3	TRBJ2-5	.	TGTGCCATCAGTGACCAGCTAGGGGCAGAGACCCAGTACTTC	CAISDQLGAETQYF
TRBD1	TRBV24-1	TRBJ2-7	once	TGTGCCACCAGTGACCGAAACAGGGGTCCCGAGCAGTACTTC	CATSDRNRGPEQYF
TRBD2	TRBV7-9	TRBJ2-4	many	TGTGCCAGCAGCTTCCTAGCGGGTCTAGCCAAAAACATTCAGTACTTC	CASSFLAGLAKNIQYF
TRBD2	TRBV10-3	TRBJ2-5	.	TGTGCCATCAGTGACCTAGCGGGGGACATTAGGGAGACCCAGTACTTC	CAISDLAGDIRETQYF
TRBD1	TRBV6-5	TRBJ1-2	many	TGTGCCAGCAGTTACTCGAGGGGGCCCCTCAATGGCTACACCTTC	CASSYSRGPLNGYTF
.	TRBV10-1	TRBJ2-5	.	TGCGCCAGCATAGTCCTGGAGACCCAGTACTTC	CASIVLETQYF
.	TRBV5-1	TRBJ2-1	few	TGCGCCAGCAGCTTGGGCCCGGGTGGGAGTGAGCAGTTCTTC	CASSLGPGGSEQFF
TRBD2	TRBV5-1	TRBJ2-5	.	TGCGCCAGCAGCCCCATCTCTAGCGGGAGTTACCAAGAGACCCAGTACTTC	CASSPISSGSYQETQYF
.	TRBV29-1	TRBJ1-1	.	TGCAGCGTTGTAAGGGGCCCCGAAGCTTTCTTT	CSVVRGPEAFF
TRBD2	TRBV7-8	TRBJ2-1	few	TGTGCCAGCAGCTGGGTTGCCGGGACTAGCGGGAGGTACAATGAGCAGTTCTTC	CASSWVAGTSGRYNEQFF
TRBD1	TRBV3-1	TRBJ2-6	.	TGTGCCAGCAGCCAAGAGGGACAGTCTGGGGCCAACGTCCTGACTTTC	CASSQEGQSGANVLTF
TRBD2	TRBV4-2	TRBJ2-3	few	TGTGCCAGCAGCCAAGGGATAGCGGGAGGGACAGATACGCAGTATTTT	CASSQGIAGGTDTQYF
.	TRBV14	TRBJ2-1	many	TGTGCCAGCAGCCAAGATCGGGCTTTGATTAGGGCCAATGAGCAGTTCTTC	CASSQDRALIRANEQFF
.	TRBV5-1	TRBJ2-6	few	TGCGCCAGCAGCGTCGACAGGTTTGGGGCCAACGTCCTGACTTTC	CASSVDRFGANVLTF
.	TRBV7-2	TRBJ1-5	few	TGTGCCAGCAGCTTTGTTCTTAGCAATCAGCCCCAGCATTTT	CASSFVLSNQPQHF
.	TRBV11-2	TRBJ2-7	few	TGTGCCAGCAGCCCTTACAACTCCTACGAGCAGTACTTC	CASSPYNSYEQYF
.	TRBV20-1	TRBJ2-5	.	TGCAGTGCTCCCCCCGGAGGAGAAGAGACCCAGTACTTC	CSAPPGGEETQYF
TRBD1	TRBV9	TRBJ2-2	many	TGTGCCAGCAGCCCTGGACAGGGTCGAACCGGGGAGCTGTTTTTT	CASSPGQGRTGELFF
.	TRBV4-1	TRBJ2-7	few	TGCGCCAGCAGCCTGAACAGGTTCGACTACGAGCAGTACTTC	CASSLNRFDYEQYF
.	TRBV12-3/TRBV12-4	TRBJ1-3	few	TGTGCCAGCAGTTTAGGAGTAGTCCGCTCGTCCGTATATTTT	CASSLGVVRSSVYF
.	TRBV30	TRBJ2-7	few	TGTGCCTGGAGGCGGGGACCCTACGAGCAGTACTTC	CAWRRGPYEQYF
TRBD1	TRBV20-1	TRBJ2-1	.	TGCAATGCTGGGGACAGCAATGAGCAGTTCTTC	CNAGDSNEQFF
.	TRBV20-1	TRBJ2-3	.	TGCAGTGCTAGAGTAGGGGCCGCCGCGAATACGCAGTATTTT	CSARVGAAANTQYF